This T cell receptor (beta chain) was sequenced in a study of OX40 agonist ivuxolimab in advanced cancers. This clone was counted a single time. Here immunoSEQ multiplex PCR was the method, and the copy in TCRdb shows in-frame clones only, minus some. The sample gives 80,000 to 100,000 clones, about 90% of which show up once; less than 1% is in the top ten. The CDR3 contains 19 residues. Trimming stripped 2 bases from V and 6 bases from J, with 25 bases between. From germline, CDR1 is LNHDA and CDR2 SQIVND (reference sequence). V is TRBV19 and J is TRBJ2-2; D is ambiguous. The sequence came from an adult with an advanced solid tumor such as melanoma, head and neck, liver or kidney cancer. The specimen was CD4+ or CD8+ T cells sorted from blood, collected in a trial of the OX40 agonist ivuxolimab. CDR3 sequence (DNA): TGTGCCAGTAGTATAACGGGTTGGGAACGCGGATACCAGGCCGGGGAGCTGTTTTTT. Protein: CASSITGWERGYQAGELFF.